The 13 T cell receptor beta chains below all came from one sample that was sequenced in a study of blood T cells in healthy people across ages. The second PCR ran about 6 to 11 cycles with a sample-barcoded 5' primer and J-beta primers. TCRdb analysed the 5' RACE reads with MiXCR anew, one entry per CDR3 protein. The sample lists about 1,400,000 distinct CDR3 sequences, approximately 60% occurring once. Sequencing was performed on blood. These receptors were taken from a young man in good health.

The sample holds a few counts of this clonotype. The J gene is TRBJ2-4, the V gene TRBV7-2, with D possibly being TRBD2 (6 bases). The tail of the sequence fits TRBJ2-7 better, so the J call may be wrong. Germline CDR1 SGHTA, CDR2 FQGNSA. The CDR3 loop spans 14 amino acids. CDR3 sequence (DNA): TGTGCCAGCAGCCCCCAGGCGGGAACCTACGAGCAGTACTTC. It translates to CASSPQAGTYEQYF.

This chain links TRBV15 with TRBJ2-3; 14 nucleotides match TRBD2. The CDR3 is 19 amino acids. V lost 5 bases and J lost 4; bases outside the gene matches: 14. Germline V gene lookup returns CDR1 LNHNV and CDR2 YYDKDF (reference sequence). The CDR3: CATSPTLGLAGVKSDTQYF. The CDR3 bases are TGTGCCACCAGCCCAACTTTGGGACTAGCGGGAGTGAAATCAGATACGCAGTATTTT. Together with reference TRBV15 and TRBJ2-3, the CDR3 gives the full variable domain: DAMVIQNPRYQVTQFGKPVTLSCSQTLNHNVMYWYQQKSSQAPKLLFHYYDKDFNNEADTPDNFQSRRPNTSFCFLDIRSPGLGDTAMYLCATSPTLGLAGVKSDTQYFGPGTRLTVL.

Regarding this clonotype: The junction does not match germline at one end; this may be a read error. CDR3 sequence (DNA): TGTCCCAGCAGCCAGCGAGCGGTAAAAAACATTCAGTACTTC. Translating it yields CPSSQRAVKNIQYF. V and J are TRBV7-2 and TRBJ2-4; tentatively, D is TRBD2 (5 bases). Germline CDR1 SGHTA, CDR2 FQGNSA. The CDR3 has 14 amino acids.

The table lists this clonotype with a few counts. This chain joins TRBV7-9 and TRBJ2-7, with a tentative D call TRBD2 (5 bases). Looked up from germline, CDR1 is SEHNR and CDR2 is FQNEAQ (reference sequence). The length of the CDR3 is 14 residues. The V and J ends lost 5 bases and 0 bases respectively, with 11 bases between them. CDR3 sequence reads: CASSDWGDSYEQYF. CDR3 nucleotide sequence: TGTGCCAGCAGCGACTGGGGAGACTCCTACGAGCAGTACTTC.

This clonotype turned up a few times. V usage is TRBV27 and J usage is TRBJ1-2; perhaps TRBD1 as D (5 bases). The CDR3 runs 11 residues. V lost 10 bases and J 8 bases, leaving 14 bases between the germline ends. Germline values: CDR1 MNHEY, CDR2 SMNVEV (reference sequence). CDR3 nucleotide sequence: TGTGCCATCTGGGGGGTGGAGGGCTACACCTTC. This codes for CAIWGVEGYTF.

The count of this clonotype is one. The chain is built from TRBV18 and TRBJ1-6; D unclear. The germline CDR1 and CDR2 sequences are KGHSH and LQKENI. This CDR3 has 18 residues. V lost 5 bases and J 12 bases, leaving 29 bases between the germline ends. In nucleotides, the CDR3 is TGTGCCAGCTCAACATTTGGATGGGGTCAAGGGAGAAGAGGACCCCTCCACTTT. The encoded protein is CASSTFGWGQGRRGPLHF.

The chain combines TRBV20-1 with TRBJ2-7; the match to TRBD2 covers 10 bases. The ends lost 0 bases at V and 6 bases at J; junction bases unmatched: 8. The CDR3 spans 15 residues. In germline, CDR1 is DFQATT, CDR2 SNEGSKA (reference sequence). CDR3 region: CSARDASGGAFEQYF. In nucleotides, the CDR3 is TGCAGTGCTAGAGACGCTAGCGGGGGAGCCTTCGAGCAGTACTTC.

This clonotype came up a few times. This clone may be a read error of a much larger clone one base away. The chain combines TRBV7-2 with TRBJ2-1; TRBD2 agrees at 11 bases. The tail of the sequence fits TRBJ2-7 better, so the J call may be wrong. This CDR3 region has 16 residues. Germline CDR1 reads SGHTA; CDR2 reads FQGNSA. This chain's CDR3 is CASSSRLAGTYNEQYF. The CDR3 DNA sequence: TGTGCCAGCAGCTCGAGACTAGCGGGGACCTACAATGAGCAGTACTTC.

The chain combines TRBV27 with TRBJ1-5, with 7 bases matching TRBD1. Germline assignment: CDR1 MNHEY and CDR2 SMNVEV (reference sequence). With 6 bases clipped from V and 6 bases from J, the junction kept 8 bases outside the gene matches. This CDR3 spans 14 amino acids. The CDR3 protein is CASSIDRVGQPQHF. The CDR3 DNA is TGTGCCAGCAGCATTGACAGGGTGGGTCAGCCCCAGCATTTT.

This chain uses TRBV7-2 with TRBJ2-5, with 11 bases identical to TRBD1. The J segment lost 4 bases and the V segment lost 0 bases, leaving 4 bases of the junction unmatched. The CDR3 covers 16 residues. The germline V gene has CDR1 SGHTA and CDR2 FQGNSA. The CDR3 protein is CASSLARTGGAETQYF. For the CDR3, the DNA is TGTGCCAGCAGCTTAGCAAGGACAGGGGGCGCAGAGACCCAGTACTTC.

This clonotype was recorded only once. This chain connects TRBV5-1 to TRBJ2-1; possibly TRBD2 for D (5 bases). Germline-derived CDR1 and CDR2 are SGHRS and YFSETQ. The V gene lost 0 bases and the J gene lost 5 bases, with 9 bases spanning the gap. This CDR3 has 14 amino acids. The CDR3 bases are TGCGCCAGCAGCTTGGAACTAGGAGACAATGAGCAGTTCTTC. This encodes CASSLELGDNEQFF. The variable domain in full, with the rest retrieved from reference TRBV5-1 and TRBJ2-1, is KAGVTQTPRYLIKTRGQQVTLSCSPISGHRSVSWYQQTPGQGLQFLFEYFSETQRNKGNFPGRFSGRQFSNSRSEMNVSTLELGDSALYLCASSLELGDNEQFFGPGTRLTVL.

CDR3 nucleotides: TGCGCCAGCAGCCAAGTGACAGCGATCGAGACCCAGTACTTC. Translated: CASSQVTAIETQYF. V usage is TRBV4-1 and J usage is TRBJ2-5, with D tentatively TRBD1 (5 bases). The length of the CDR3 is 14 residues. Germline V gene lookup returns CDR1 MGHRA and CDR2 YSYEKL. V was cut by 1 base and J by 5 bases, with 11 bases left in between.

This clonotype was counted only a few times. The rearrangement links TRBV6-2 or TRBV6-3 to TRBJ2-4, with D perhaps matching TRBD2 (5 bases). The end of the DNA aligns better with TRBJ2-7, so the J call may be wrong. This CDR3 has 15 amino acids. Germline V gives CDR1 MNHEY, CDR2 SVGEGT. CDR3 sequence reads: CASSSPRDAIYEQYF. For the CDR3, the DNA is TGTGCCAGCAGTTCGCCCCGGGATGCCATCTACGAGCAGTACTTC.